This T cell receptor beta chain was found in a study of OX40 agonist ivuxolimab in advanced cancers. Study details: The patients got ivuxolimab, which is an agonistic anti-OX40 (CD134) antibody. Patients got intravenous ivuxolimab at 0.01 to 10 mg/kg every 2 weeks. Study-level points and caveats: The antigens recognized by the expanded peripheral T cells, that is their antigen specificity, were not determined.

A remark on this clone: The antigen remains unidentified.

Here immunoSEQ multiplex PCR was the method, and the copy in TCRdb shows in-frame clones only, minus some. The table lists over 15,000 clones, 70% to 75% of them singletons. Germline trimming cut 1 base from V and 6 bases from J; bases unmatched to any gene: 13. CDR3 length: 17 residues. Germline V lookup: CDR1 SGHKS, CDR2 YYEKEE (reference sequence). The chain links TRBV5-5 to TRBJ2-7; 10 nucleotides align to TRBD2. The sequence was collected from an adult with an advanced solid tumor such as melanoma, head and neck, liver or kidney cancer. Sequences were derived from CD4+ or CD8+ T cells sorted from blood, sampled in a trial of the OX40 agonist ivuxolimab. CDR3 loop: CASSLSSGSQFSGEQYF. CDR3 coding DNA: TGTGCCAGCAGCTTGTCTAGCGGGAGTCAATTCTCTGGCGAGCAGTACTTC.